The clone carrying this T cell receptor beta chain was picked up many times. This sample was taken from a study of tumor-infiltrating lymphocytes in oesophageal squamous cell carcinoma. MiXCR, run by TCRdb on the PCR reads, gives a single entry per CDR3 protein. The sample includes just under 20,000 distinct CDR3 sequences, 35% to 50% of them seen just once. This CDR3 has 14 amino acids. V lost 4 bases and J lost 6, with 15 bases in between. Germline lookup yields CDR1 MDHEN and CDR2 SYDVKM. The J gene is TRBJ2-5, the V gene TRBV28, with a weak D call TRBD2 (6 bases). This clonotype was sampled from a male donor with esophageal squamous cell carcinoma. Sequenced: normal esophageal tissue next to the tumor. In DNA, the CDR3 is TGTGCCAGCAGTTCTCCCTCGGGGGAGCAGACCCAGTACTTC. This encodes CASSSPSGEQTQYF.